These T cell receptor beta chains were read from a single sample in a study of CD8 T cells in ankylosing spondylitis. TCRdb independently ran MiXCR on the 5' RACE reads; one entry per CDR3 protein. Of some 840,000 distinct CDR3 sequences listed, approximately 12% are singletons. Sequences were obtained from blood, either unsorted or a sorted T cell fraction (not recorded which). The receptors here all came from a male donor with ankylosing spondylitis. Both conserved end residues are part of each CDR3. The order of the fields is D gene, V gene, J gene, clone size, CDR3 protein, CDR3 DNA. The D gene is left open where the match is weak. Clone sizes are given selectively: once, few, many, or a class where the clone is expanded.

>NA|TRBV4-2|TRBJ1-5|many
CASSQDTGAGNQPQHF
TGTGCCAGCAGCCAAGATACCGGGGCAGGGAATCAGCCCCAGCATTTT
>NA|TRBV10-1|TRBJ2-4|NA
CASSQDRIGAKNIQYF
TGCGCCAGCAGTCAGGACAGAATAGGAGCCAAAAACATTCAGTACTTC
>NA|TRBV7-2|TRBJ2-5|many
CASSPSLWEETQYF
TGTGCCAGCAGCCCATCTCTCTGGGAAGAGACCCAGTACTTC
>NA|TRBV28|TRBJ2-7|NA
CASSLHRQSSYEQYF
TGTGCCAGCAGTTTACACCGACAAAGCTCCTACGAGCAGTACTTC
>NA|TRBV5-1|TRBJ2-1|many
CASSAGLSSGRSEQFF
TGCGCCAGCAGCGCTGGACTAAGCAGTGGTCGAAGCGAGCAGTTCTTC
>NA|TRBV18|TRBJ1-1|NA
CASSPYRDQRGSTEAFF
TGTGCCAGCTCACCCTACAGGGACCAGAGAGGGTCCACTGAAGCTTTCTTT
>NA|TRBV24-1|TRBJ1-5|NA
CATSDPGLLLSQHF
TGTGCCACCAGTGACCCCGGTCTCCTCCTGTCCCAGCATTTT
>TRBD1|TRBV4-1|TRBJ1-2|few
CASSQEGQGADYGYTF
TGCGCCAGCAGCCAAGAGGGACAGGGGGCTGACTATGGCTACACCTTC
>NA|TRBV5-1|TRBJ1-2|many
CASSLVDPSYGYTF
TGCGCCAGCAGCTTGGTGGACCCAAGCTATGGCTACACCTTC
>TRBD1|TRBV18|TRBJ1-6|few
CASSGDSLSSYNSPLHF
TGTGCCAGCTCCGGGGACAGCCTAAGCTCCTATAATTCACCCCTCCACTTT
>NA|TRBV7-3|TRBJ2-5|NA
CATSTLGGETQYF
TGTGCCACCTCGACCCTCGGCGGAGAGACCCAGTACTTC
>NA|TRBV6-2/TRBV6-3|TRBJ2-7|few
CASSRAIGSYEQYF
TGTGCCAGCAGTCGTGCCATAGGGTCCTACGAGCAGTACTTC
>TRBD2|TRBV20-1|TRBJ2-1|few
CSASLASGRYEQFF
TGCAGTGCTAGTTTGGCTAGCGGGAGGTATGAGCAGTTCTTC
>NA|TRBV7-9|TRBJ2-1|few
CASSLRGGLTYNEQFF
TGTGCCAGCAGCTTACGAGGCGGTCTTACCTACAATGAGCAGTTCTTC
>TRBD1|TRBV7-2|TRBJ1-2|few
CASSLVDRGYGYTF
TGTGCCAGCAGCTTAGTGGACAGGGGATATGGCTACACCTTC
>NA|TRBV20-1|TRBJ2-6|few
CSAREGIWGSGANVLTF
TGCAGTGCTAGAGAAGGGATTTGGGGGTCTGGGGCCAACGTCCTGACTTTC
>NA|TRBV7-2|TRBJ1-2|NA
CASSPTRGGGYTF
TGTGCCAGCAGCCCCACCAGGGGAGGAGGCTACACCTTC
>NA|TRBV6-5|TRBJ1-5|many
CASSYEGDNQPQHF
TGTGCCAGCAGTTACGAGGGAGACAATCAGCCCCAGCATTTT
>NA|TRBV4-3|TRBJ1-1|many
CASSQGGLNTEAFF
TGCGCCAGCAGCCAAGGCGGGTTAAACACTGAAGCTTTCTTT
>TRBD1|TRBV5-1|TRBJ1-6|many
CASSLDPGGDSPLHF
TGCGCCAGCAGCCTAGATCCAGGGGGCGATTCACCCCTCCACTTT
>NA|TRBV6-1|TRBJ1-2|many
CASTSQQGRDGYTF
TGTGCCAGCACCTCCCAACAGGGAAGGGATGGCTACACCTTC
>TRBD2|TRBV3-1|TRBJ2-3|few
CASSQVGRIPTTDTQYF
TGTGCCAGCAGCCAAGTCGGGAGGATCCCCACCACAGATACGCAGTATTTT
>NA|TRBV12-3/TRBV12-4|TRBJ2-3|few
CASSFGGNSDTQYF
TGTGCCAGCAGTTTTGGGGGGAATTCAGATACGCAGTATTTT
>TRBD1|TRBV5-5|TRBJ2-3|few
CASSWGQSSSTDTQYF
TGTGCCAGCAGCTGGGGACAGAGCTCTAGCACAGATACGCAGTATTTT
>NA|TRBV4-3|TRBJ2-7|many
CASSQDLRPLYEQYF
TGCGCCAGCAGCCAAGATCTCCGACCGCTCTACGAGCAGTACTTC
>TRBD2|TRBV6-1|TRBJ2-3|many
CASSDGLAGITDTQYF
TGTGCCAGCAGTGATGGACTAGCGGGAATCACAGATACGCAGTATTTT
>NA|TRBV7-2|TRBJ1-6|many
CASSPGQASPLHF
TGTGCCAGCAGTCCCGGACAAGCCTCACCCCTCCACTTT
>NA|TRBV15|TRBJ2-7|few
CATSRDVGVGEQYF
TGTGCCACCAGCAGAGATGTGGGAGTCGGGGAGCAGTACTTC
>TRBD2|TRBV6-1|TRBJ2-5|NA
CASSLNGWGLSAGAETQYF
TGTGCCAGCAGTCTAAACGGGTGGGGATTATCAGCGGGAGCAGAGACCCAGTACTTC
>NA|TRBV5-1|TRBJ2-7|few
CASSTYVGVPPYEQYF
TGCGCCAGCAGCACCTATGTGGGGGTTCCCCCCTACGAGCAGTACTTC
>NA|TRBV4-3|TRBJ2-1|NA
CASSQDRWSGDQWQFF
TGCGCCAGCAGCCAAGATAGGTGGTCAGGGGACCAGTGGCAGTTCTTC
>NA|TRBV6-6|TRBJ2-5|NA
CASSGTTGETQYF
TGTGCCAGCAGCGGGACCACCGGAGAGACCCAGTACTTC
>NA|TRBV21-1|TRBJ2-6|NA
CASSKEGARSGANVLTF
TGTGCCAGCAGCAAGGAGGGGGCGCGCTCTGGGGCCAACGTCCTGACTTTC
>NA|TRBV7-2|TRBJ2-7|NA
CASSLSEEQYF
TGTGCCAGCAGCTTATCGGAGGAGCAGTACTTC
>NA|TRBV7-9|TRBJ2-5|NA
CASSDRTGQETQYF
TGTGCCAGCAGCGATCGGACGGGGCAAGAGACCCAGTACTTC
>NA|TRBV7-2|TRBJ2-1|NA
CASSSRAQDEQFF
TGTGCCAGCAGCTCCCGGGCGCAGGATGAGCAGTTCTTC
>NA|TRBV29-1|TRBJ1-2|NA
CSVEGIGRGGYTF
TGCAGCGTTGAGGGCATAGGTCGTGGAGGCTACACCTTC
>NA|TRBV20-1|TRBJ2-1|NA
CSASQAPGSSYNEQFF
TGCAGTGCTAGTCAGGCTCCCGGTAGCTCCTACAATGAGCAGTTCTTC
>NA|TRBV18|TRBJ2-5|few
CASSRVVQVDQETQYF
TGTGCCAGCTCACGCGTCGTCCAGGTCGACCAAGAGACCCAGTACTTC
>NA|TRBV6-5|TRBJ1-3|NA
CASSYVPDSQGNTIYF
TGTGCCAGCAGTTACGTCCCGGACAGTCAAGGAAACACCATATATTTT